A selection of T cell receptor beta chains follows, all from one sample in a study of T cells after yellow fever vaccination. One entry per CDR3 protein results from TCRdb running MiXCR on the 5' RACE reads. This table has 550,000 or so distinct CDR3 sequences, approximately 21% appearing once. The sample consisted of PBMCs, taken 15 days after the yellow fever booster vaccination. All receptors come from a man aged 25 to 45 who received the YFV17D yellow fever vaccine. Each CDR3 is given with its conserved first and last residue. The D gene is left open where the match is weak. Some rows mark clone size as missing; the rest say once, few, many or name a class of expanded clone.

>NA|NA|TRBJ2-3|TRBV7-2|15
TGTGCCAGCAGCGGGGGTCCGCTAGCCGTAGATACGCAGTATTTT
CASSGGPLAVDTQYF
>NA|NA|TRBJ1-1|TRBV28|12
TGTGCCAGTACGACTGGGAACACTGAAGCTTTCTTT
CASTTGNTEAFF
>NA|NA|TRBJ2-5|TRBV20-1|13
TGCAGTGCTACGGGGGGCCCCAAAGAGACCCAGTACTTC
CSATGGPKETQYF
>NA|TRBD2|TRBJ2-3|TRBV20-1|14
TGCAGTGCTAGTGGGGGGGTAGTCTTGGATACGCAGTATTTT
CSASGGVVLDTQYF
>NA|TRBD1|TRBJ2-7|TRBV5-4|16
TGTGCCAGCAGCTTGTGGACCGGGACAGGGTTCTACGAGCAGTACTTC
CASSLWTGTGFYEQYF
>NA|NA|TRBJ2-1|TRBV14|14
TGTGCCAGCAGCCGAACTTCAACCTACAATGAGCAGTTCTTC
CASSRTSTYNEQFF
>NA|TRBD2|TRBJ2-7|TRBV5-4|15
TGTGCCAGCAGCTCGGGACTAGCGGACCACCGGGAGCAGTACTTC
CASSSGLADHREQYF
>NA|TRBD1|TRBJ2-2|TRBV7-9|15
TGTGCCAGCAACTTAGGACAGGGGAACACCGGGGAGCTGTTTTTT
CASNLGQGNTGELFF
>many|NA|TRBJ2-7|TRBV4-3|16
TGCGCCAGCAGCCAAGATATCCGGCAGGGGAGGTACGAGCAGTACTTC
CASSQDIRQGRYEQYF
>few|TRBD2|TRBJ2-1|TRBV7-2|14
TGTGCCAGCAGCTTAATGGGCGGGAGTGATGAGCAGTTCTTC
CASSLMGGSDEQFF
>NA|NA|TRBJ2-7|TRBV19|14
TGTGCCAGTACACCGACCCTTCAACGCTACGAGCAGTACTTC
CASTPTLQRYEQYF
>many|TRBD1|TRBJ2-5|TRBV10-3|14
TGTGCCATCATGGGGACAGGGTCAGGAGAGACCCAGTACTTC
CAIMGTGSGETQYF
>NA|NA|TRBJ2-1|TRBV10-1|14
TGCGCCAGCAGTCATCTGGACGATGTTGATGAGCAGTTCTTC
CASSHLDDVDEQFF
>few|NA|TRBJ2-1|TRBV6-1|13
TGTGCCAGCACCATAGGGGGAGGCAATGAGCAGTTCTTC
CASTIGGGNEQFF
>few|NA|TRBJ2-7|TRBV27|17
TGTGCCAGCAGTTTAACCACGATCGCGGGTAGCTCCTACGAGCAGTACTTC
CASSLTTIAGSSYEQYF
>few|TRBD1|TRBJ2-7|TRBV27|15
TGTGCCAGCAGTTCATCTTCGACAGGGCCCTACGAGCAGTACTTC
CASSSSSTGPYEQYF
>few|NA|TRBJ2-2|TRBV14|14
TGTGCCAGCAGCCCTTTTCCAGTCGCCGGGGAGCTGTTTTTT
CASSPFPVAGELFF
>NA|TRBD2|TRBJ2-3|TRBV5-1|15
TGCGCCAGCAGGCGAGAAGGACTAGACTCAGATACGCAGTATTTT
CASRREGLDSDTQYF
>few|NA|TRBJ2-5|TRBV10-1|13
TGCGCCAGCAGTGTCAGTCCCCAAGAGACCCAGTACTTC
CASSVSPQETQYF
>NA|NA|TRBJ2-1|TRBV20-1|14
TGCAGTACAGGCCATTCTACTCTATACAATGAGCAGTTCTTC
CSTGHSTLYNEQFF
>NA|NA|TRBJ2-7|TRBV3-1|12
TGTGCCAGCAGCCGCCTTGATTCCGAGCAGTACTTC
CASSRLDSEQYF
>NA|NA|TRBJ1-1|TRBV7-4|11
TGTGCCAGCCGTGGGGGGGCTGAAGCTTTCTTT
CASRGGAEAFF
>NA|NA|TRBJ2-1|TRBV4-2|14
TGTGCCAGCAGCCAAGTTCTTAGCTACAATGAGCAGTTCTTC
CASSQVLSYNEQFF
>many|NA|TRBJ2-1|TRBV5-1|15
TGTGCCAGCAGCTTATCGGGGAGCTCCTACAATGAGCAGTTCTTC
CASSLSGSSYNEQFF
>NA|NA|TRBJ2-3|TRBV19|17
TGTGCCAGTACCGACCGGCGGGGTTTTTCTAGCACAGATACGCAGTATTTT
CASTDRRGFSSTDTQYF
>few|NA|TRBJ2-5|TRBV18|15
TGTGCCAGCTCACCACCGGGTGAGGGACGGGAGACCCAGTACTTC
CASSPPGEGRETQYF
>NA|NA|TRBJ2-3|TRBV12-5|16
TGTGCTAGTGCCCTGACGGGGGACAGTCTCACAGATACGCAGTATTTT
CASALTGDSLTDTQYF
>few|NA|TRBJ2-5|TRBV29-1|15
TGCAGCGTTGTGGGTGGAGGGGCAACTGCCGAGACCCAGTACTTC
CSVVGGGATAETQYF
>NA|NA|TRBJ2-7|TRBV5-1|14
TGCGCCAGCAGCTTGGCTAGCGAGGGTTACGAGCAGTACTTC
CASSLASEGYEQYF
>many|NA|TRBJ2-7|TRBV7-2|11
TGTGCCAGCTCATTCACCCACGAGCAGTACTTC
CASSFTHEQYF
>few|NA|TRBJ2-6|TRBV6-5|16
TGTGCCAGCACCCCTTTAGGGCCCTCTGGGGCCAACGTCCTGACTTTC
CASTPLGPSGANVLTF
>NA|NA|TRBJ2-5|TRBV7-9|14
TGTGCCAGCAGCTCCACAGGGTACTACGAGACCCAGTACTTC
CASSSTGYYETQYF
>NA|NA|TRBJ1-1|TRBV25-1|14
TGTGCCAGCAGGGCTTGGCAGGGGAACACTGAAGCTTTCTTT
CASRAWQGNTEAFF
>few|NA|TRBJ2-1|TRBV29-1|18
TGCAGCGTTGCGTTCCGCTTGACTTGGGAAAGATTAAGGAATGAGCAGTTCTTC
CSVAFRLTWERLRNEQFF
>NA|NA|TRBJ2-3|TRBV24-1|14
TGTGCCCCTCCAACTGGAGGGCCCCCGGATACGCAGTATTTT
CAPPTGGPPDTQYF
>NA|TRBD1|TRBJ2-3|TRBV12-3/TRBV12-4|16
TGTGCCAGCAGTTCAGGGGGCAACAGGGGCACAGATACGCAGTATTTT
CASSSGGNRGTDTQYF
>many|NA|TRBJ2-7|TRBV18|14
TGTGCCAGCTCACCCCGGACGGGGACCTACGAGCAGTACTTC
CASSPRTGTYEQYF
>few|NA|TRBJ2-1|TRBV6-5|16
TGTGCCAGCAGTTACTTGGCGGGAAGTTCCTACAATGAGCAGTTCTTC
CASSYLAGSSYNEQFF
>few|TRBD2|TRBJ2-3|TRBV5-1|14
TGCGCCAGCAGAGCGGGATATCTGACAGATACGCAGTATTTT
CASRAGYLTDTQYF
>few|NA|TRBJ2-1|TRBV5-1|13
TGCGCCAGCCGGGACAACTCCTACAATGAGCAGTTCTTC
CASRDNSYNEQFF
>NA|NA|TRBJ2-7|TRBV4-3|16
TGCGCCAGCAGCCGCGGTCGGGGGTGGGAACGCTACGAGCAGTACTTC
CASSRGRGWERYEQYF
>NA|TRBD1|TRBJ1-5|TRBV24-1|16
TGTGCCACCAGTGATCGCGGGACAGGGGGCAATCAGCCCCAGCATTTT
CATSDRGTGGNQPQHF
>NA|NA|TRBJ2-1|TRBV14|12
TGTGCCAGCAGCCAAGCTCGGAATGAGCAGTTCTTC
CASSQARNEQFF
>few|NA|TRBJ2-3|TRBV29-1|12
TGCAGCGTTGTGTATGAGGCAGATACGCAGTATTTT
CSVVYEADTQYF
>few|TRBD1|TRBJ1-1|TRBV5-1|15
TGCGCCAGCAACCTGGGACAGGAGATGAACACTGAAGCTTTCTTT
CASNLGQEMNTEAFF